The present TCR beta chain was sequenced within a study of CD8+ T cells in alopecia areata. General observations from the study: Tofacitinib produced a significant decrease in scalp clonality and in expanded CD8+ clones among the top 100.

After isolation, RNA underwent reverse transcription to generate cDNA as the sequencing template. Profiled with immunoSEQ multiplex PCR; TCRdb holds only in-frame clones, not every one. Of 150,000 to 200,000 clones listed, about 53% are singletons. Treatment: oral pan-JAK inhibitor, 5-10 mg twice daily. Concerning this clone: Its specificity is not known.

This specimen was CD8+ T cells sorted from blood, taken at week 24, from a patient treated with tofacitinib. The source of this sequence is a human donor with alopecia areata.

The CDR3 region is CASRWGYEQFF. The CDR3 DNA reads as TGTGCCAGCAGGTGGGGATATGAGCAGTTCTTC. The V gene is TRBV2, the J gene TRBJ2-1; D is uncertain. Trimming shortened V by 6 bases and J by 8 bases, and 8 bases separated the two germline ends. The CDR3 runs 11 residues. The V gene's germline CDR1 is SNHLY and CDR2 FYNNEI.